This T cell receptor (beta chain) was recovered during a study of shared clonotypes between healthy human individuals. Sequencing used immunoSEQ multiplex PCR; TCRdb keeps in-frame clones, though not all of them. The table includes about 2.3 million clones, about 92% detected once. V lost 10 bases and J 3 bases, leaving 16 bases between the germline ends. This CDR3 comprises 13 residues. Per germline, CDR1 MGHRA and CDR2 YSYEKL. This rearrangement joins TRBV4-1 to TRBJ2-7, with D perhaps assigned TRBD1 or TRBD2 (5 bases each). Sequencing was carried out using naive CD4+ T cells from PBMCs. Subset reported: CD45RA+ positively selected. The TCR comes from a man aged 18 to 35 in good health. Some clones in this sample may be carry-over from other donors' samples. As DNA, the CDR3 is TGCGCCACAAGCCGGGACGGAAACTACGAGCAGTACTTC. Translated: CATSRDGNYEQYF.